Listed below are T cell receptor beta chains from one sample, sequenced in a study of PD-1 blockade in classical Hodgkin lymphoma. Clones were read by immunoSEQ multiplex PCR, and TCRdb kept only the in-frame ones, dropping some. The data hold under 30,000 clones, with roughly 76% observed a single time. This specimen consisted of peripheral blood mononuclear cells (PBMCs), obtained before the second cycle of nivolumab. These receptor sequences come from a human donor with classical Hodgkin lymphoma. Both conserved end residues are part of each CDR3. A D gene is named only where the DNA matches it firmly. Not every row has a clone size; where given, it reads once, few, many or a size class.

j_gene: TRBJ2-2
d_gene: -
abundance: -
v_gene: TRBV11-2
CDR3nt: TGTGCCAGCAGCGACCGGGCGGGCGGGGAGCTGTTTTTT
CDR3aa: CASSDRAGGELFF

j_gene: TRBJ1-2
d_gene: -
abundance: -
v_gene: TRBV18
CDR3nt: TGTGCCAGCTCTAACCCTGGCGGCAGGGTACTCGGCTACACCTTC
CDR3aa: CASSNPGGRVLGYTF

j_gene: TRBJ2-6
d_gene: TRBD1
abundance: -
v_gene: TRBV9
CDR3nt: TGTGCCAGCAGCGGCGAGTCGTGGGACAGGATCTCTGGGGCCAACGTCCTGACTTTC
CDR3aa: CASSGESWDRISGANVLTF

j_gene: TRBJ2-2
d_gene: -
abundance: -
v_gene: TRBV28
CDR3nt: TGTGCCAGCAGTTTCGGGTGGACCGGGGAGCTGTTTTTT
CDR3aa: CASSFGWTGELFF

j_gene: TRBJ1-6
d_gene: -
abundance: -
v_gene: TRBV7-8
CDR3nt: TGTGCCAGCAGCTTACAGGGAAACTATAATTCACCCCTCCACTTT
CDR3aa: CASSLQGNYNSPLHF

j_gene: TRBJ2-3
d_gene: -
abundance: -
v_gene: TRBV6-5
CDR3nt: TGTGCCAGCAGTTACGGGGACGACCGCACAGATACGCAGTATTTT
CDR3aa: CASSYGDDRTDTQYF

j_gene: TRBJ1-2
d_gene: -
abundance: -
v_gene: TRBV6-5
CDR3nt: TGTGCCAGCAGTTACTCGCTGAGAATAGAAGGCTACACCTTC
CDR3aa: CASSYSLRIEGYTF

j_gene: TRBJ1-5
d_gene: -
abundance: -
v_gene: TRBV19
CDR3nt: TGTGCCAGTAGTATACGAGGAGTCCTTAGCAATCAGCCCCAGCATTTT
CDR3aa: CASSIRGVLSNQPQHF

j_gene: TRBJ1-1
d_gene: -
abundance: medium-sized
v_gene: TRBV14
CDR3nt: TGTGCCAGCAGCCTCCAGGGGAACACTGAAGCTTTCTTT
CDR3aa: CASSLQGNTEAFF

j_gene: TRBJ1-5
d_gene: -
abundance: -
v_gene: TRBV19
CDR3nt: TGTGCCAGTAGTATCAATCGACGCGGGAGCAATCAGCCCCAGCATTTT
CDR3aa: CASSINRRGSNQPQHF

j_gene: TRBJ1-1
d_gene: -
abundance: once
v_gene: TRBV5-1
CDR3nt: TGCGCCAGCAGCTTACGGGGAGGGACTGAAGCTTTCTTT
CDR3aa: CASSLRGGTEAFF

j_gene: TRBJ1-1
d_gene: -
abundance: -
v_gene: TRBV7-3
CDR3nt: TGTGCCAGCAGCTTAACCTCCGGGAACACTGAAGCTTTCTTT
CDR3aa: CASSLTSGNTEAFF

j_gene: TRBJ2-7
d_gene: TRBD1
abundance: -
v_gene: TRBV6-1
CDR3nt: TGTGCCAGCAAGGGGGCCCTTATCTCCTACGAGCAGTACTTC
CDR3aa: CASKGALISYEQYF

j_gene: TRBJ1-5
d_gene: -
abundance: few
v_gene: TRBV19
CDR3nt: TGTGCCAGTAGGCCGGGGGGGTACTATAGCAATCAGCCCCAGCATTTT
CDR3aa: CASRPGGYYSNQPQHF

j_gene: TRBJ1-1
d_gene: -
abundance: few
v_gene: TRBV5-5
CDR3nt: TGTGCCAGCAGCCCTGGGGGCATCTCTGAAGCTTTCTTT
CDR3aa: CASSPGGISEAFF

j_gene: TRBJ1-2
d_gene: -
abundance: -
v_gene: TRBV7-2
CDR3nt: TGTGCCAGCAGCTTAGGCACGGCTAACTATGGCTACACCTTC
CDR3aa: CASSLGTANYGYTF

j_gene: TRBJ2-5
d_gene: -
abundance: -
v_gene: TRBV5-1
CDR3nt: TGCGCCAGCAGCTTGCACGAGACCCAGTACTTC
CDR3aa: CASSLHETQYF

j_gene: TRBJ1-5
d_gene: -
abundance: -
v_gene: TRBV6-1
CDR3nt: TGTGCCAGCAGCCCTAACTATAGCAATCAGCCCCAGCATTTT
CDR3aa: CASSPNYSNQPQHF

j_gene: TRBJ1-1
d_gene: -
abundance: -
v_gene: TRBV28
CDR3nt: TGTGCCAGCAGTTTCTCTTCTGAAGCTTTCTTT
CDR3aa: CASSFSSEAFF

j_gene: TRBJ1-1
d_gene: TRBD1
abundance: -
v_gene: TRBV2
CDR3nt: TGTGCCAGCAGTGGGTCGCCTAGACAGGGGATGAACACTGAAGCTTTCTTT
CDR3aa: CASSGSPRQGMNTEAFF

j_gene: TRBJ1-1
d_gene: TRBD1
abundance: few
v_gene: TRBV6-5
CDR3nt: TGTGCCAGCAGTTACGCGGGGGGACAGGAAGCTTTCTTT
CDR3aa: CASSYAGGQEAFF

j_gene: TRBJ1-1
d_gene: TRBD1
abundance: -
v_gene: TRBV7-9
CDR3nt: TGTGCCTTGGAGGGGGACAGGGGCACTGAAGCTTTCTTT
CDR3aa: CALEGDRGTEAFF

j_gene: TRBJ1-1
d_gene: -
abundance: -
v_gene: TRBV6-6
CDR3nt: TGTGCCAGCAGTTACTGGGGGGTTGGTTTCTTT
CDR3aa: CASSYWGVGFF

j_gene: TRBJ1-1
d_gene: -
abundance: -
v_gene: TRBV28
CDR3nt: TGTGCCAGCAGGCGAACTGGGAACACTGAAGCTTTCTTT
CDR3aa: CASRRTGNTEAFF

j_gene: TRBJ1-1
d_gene: -
abundance: -
v_gene: TRBV7-2
CDR3nt: TGTGCCAGCAGCTTAGCGCCAGGGAGCACTGAAGCTTTCTTT
CDR3aa: CASSLAPGSTEAFF

j_gene: TRBJ1-1
d_gene: -
abundance: -
v_gene: TRBV5-4
CDR3nt: TGTGCCAGCAGCTTGTGGGGGATTCACACTGAAGCTTTCTTT
CDR3aa: CASSLWGIHTEAFF

j_gene: TRBJ2-7
d_gene: -
abundance: few
v_gene: TRBV11-2
CDR3nt: TGTGCCAGCAGCTTACAGGTTCCCTACGAGCAGTACTTC
CDR3aa: CASSLQVPYEQYF

j_gene: TRBJ1-5
d_gene: TRBD1
abundance: -
v_gene: TRBV28
CDR3nt: TGTGCCAGCAGCCTACAGGGGCCACGGCAGCCCCAGCATTTT
CDR3aa: CASSLQGPRQPQHF

j_gene: TRBJ2-1
d_gene: -
abundance: -
v_gene: TRBV5-1
CDR3nt: TGCGCCAGCAGCTTGGCATATCCGAGCTCCTACAATGAGCAGTTCTTC
CDR3aa: CASSLAYPSSYNEQFF

j_gene: TRBJ1-1
d_gene: -
abundance: -
v_gene: TRBV9
CDR3nt: TGTGCCAGCAGCGTAGGGAAAAACCCTGAAGCTTTCTTT
CDR3aa: CASSVGKNPEAFF

j_gene: TRBJ1-1
d_gene: -
abundance: few
v_gene: TRBV5-1
CDR3nt: TGCGCCAGCAGCTTTGGCTCTGTAGCTTTCTTT
CDR3aa: CASSFGSVAFF

j_gene: TRBJ1-2
d_gene: TRBD1
abundance: -
v_gene: TRBV7-3
CDR3nt: TGTGCCAGCAGCTCAGACCGGGACAGGGTTACTTTC
CDR3aa: CASSSDRDRVTF

j_gene: TRBJ1-5
d_gene: -
abundance: -
v_gene: TRBV19
CDR3nt: TGTGCCAGTAAGTTGGGCAATCAGCCCCAGCATTTT
CDR3aa: CASKLGNQPQHF

j_gene: TRBJ1-4
d_gene: -
abundance: -
v_gene: TRBV7-8
CDR3nt: TGTGCCAGCAGCTTACCCGCGTACCGGGAAAAACTGTTTTTT
CDR3aa: CASSLPAYREKLFF

j_gene: TRBJ1-1
d_gene: -
abundance: -
v_gene: TRBV5-1
CDR3nt: TGCGCCAGCAGCTTGGTTATGAACACTGAAGCTTTCTTT
CDR3aa: CASSLVMNTEAFF

j_gene: TRBJ1-1
d_gene: TRBD1
abundance: -
v_gene: TRBV2
CDR3nt: TGTGCCAGCGGGCGGACAGGGGGCTGGGACACTGAAGCTTTCTTT
CDR3aa: CASGRTGGWDTEAFF

j_gene: TRBJ1-2
d_gene: -
abundance: -
v_gene: TRBV5-4
CDR3nt: TGTGCCAGCAGCTTGACAGACAACGACTATGGCTACACCTTC
CDR3aa: CASSLTDNDYGYTF

j_gene: TRBJ1-2
d_gene: TRBD1
abundance: -
v_gene: TRBV5-5
CDR3nt: TGTGCCAGCAGCTGGGACGATGACGGGACAGGGGGACGGCGCTTC
CDR3aa: CASSWDDDGTGGRRF

j_gene: TRBJ2-7
d_gene: -
abundance: -
v_gene: TRBV7-2
CDR3nt: TGTGCCAGCGGATCCTACTTATACGAGCAGTACTTC
CDR3aa: CASGSYLYEQYF

j_gene: TRBJ1-1
d_gene: TRBD1
abundance: -
v_gene: TRBV19
CDR3nt: TGTGCCAGTCGAGGACAGGGTGTTATTGCTGAAGCTTTCTTT
CDR3aa: CASRGQGVIAEAFF

j_gene: TRBJ2-3
d_gene: TRBD1
abundance: once
v_gene: TRBV10-3
CDR3nt: TGTGCCATCAGGGGACAGGCAGATACGCAGTATTTT
CDR3aa: CAIRGQADTQYF

j_gene: TRBJ2-1
d_gene: -
abundance: -
v_gene: TRBV5-1
CDR3nt: TGCGCCAGCAGCTTGGGGGCTTCCAATGAGCAGTTCTTC
CDR3aa: CASSLGASNEQFF

j_gene: TRBJ2-7
d_gene: -
abundance: few
v_gene: TRBV4-3
CDR3nt: TGCGCCAGCAGCCAGGGGGTCGGGATTAGCTCCTACGAGCAGTACTTC
CDR3aa: CASSQGVGISSYEQYF